Listed below are T cell receptor beta chains from one sample, sequenced in a study of blood T cell repertoires in COVID-19. Profiled with immunoSEQ multiplex PCR; TCRdb holds only in-frame clones, not every one. The table lists a few hundred thousand clones, more than 75% of them singletons. The sample consisted of peripheral blood. The receptor source for this set is a woman in her thirties or forties who had recovered from COVID-19. Each CDR3 is given with its conserved first and last residue. Each record gives: V gene, D gene, J gene, clone size, CDR3 length, CDR3 protein, CDR3 DNA. D genes are given only for firm matches. Part of the rows lack a size; the others show once, few, many or a class for expanded clones.

TRBV5-1	TRBD2	TRBJ2-1	NA	15	CASSPGTGLAPEQFF	TGCGCCAGCAGCCCTGGCACGGGACTAGCTCCCGAGCAGTTCTTC
TRBV18	TRBD2	TRBJ2-3	NA	17	CASSPGTSGRSTDTQYF	TGTGCCAGCTCCCCCGGGACTAGCGGGAGGTCGACAGATACGCAGTATTTT
TRBV18	TRBD1	TRBJ2-3	NA	15	CASSPPGQSTDTQYF	TGTGCCAGCTCACCACCGGGACAGAGCACAGATACGCAGTATTTT
TRBV7-9	NA	TRBJ2-3	NA	12	CASSTLADTQYF	TGTGCCAGCAGCACCCTAGCAGATACGCAGTATTTT
TRBV21-1	NA	TRBJ2-1	NA	17	CASSHTMDRGSLYEQFF	TGTGCCAGCAGTCACACCATGGACAGGGGGTCATTGTATGAGCAGTTCTTC
TRBV6-2/TRBV6-3	TRBD1	TRBJ1-2	NA	21	CASSPFNLRDRGPPWFDGYTF	TGTGCCAGCAGCCCCTTTAACCTCCGGGACAGGGGGCCGCCCTGGTTTGATGGCTACACCTTC
TRBV28	NA	TRBJ1-1	many	13	CASSFGGATEAFF	TGTGCCAGCAGTTTCGGGGGGGCCACTGAAGCTTTCTTT
TRBV5-4	NA	TRBJ2-7	once	15	CASSLGSGEAYEQYF	TGTGCCAGCAGCTTGGGATCGGGGGAAGCCTACGAGCAGTACTTC
TRBV2	NA	TRBJ2-7	NA	12	CASKEGVWEQYF	TGTGCCAGCAAGGAGGGCGTCTGGGAGCAGTACTTC
TRBV7-3	NA	TRBJ2-5	NA	15	CASSFRLGGRETQYF	TGTGCCAGCAGCTTTAGGTTGGGGGGACGAGAGACCCAGTACTTC
TRBV7-9	NA	TRBJ1-2	once	13	CASSWEFNYGYTF	TGTGCCAGCAGCTGGGAGTTTAACTATGGCTACACCTTC
TRBV5-8	TRBD2	TRBJ2-3	NA	15	CASSWGLAGVDTQYF	TGTGCCAGCAGCTGGGGGCTAGCGGGAGTGGATACGCAGTATTTT
TRBV4-3	TRBD2	TRBJ2-1	once	15	CASSPRVAGEGEQFF	TGCGCCAGCAGCCCTCGGGTAGCGGGAGAGGGGGAGCAGTTCTTC
TRBV4-3	TRBD1	TRBJ1-2	NA	14	CASSQAGTGIGYTF	TGCGCCAGCAGCCAAGCCGGGACAGGGATTGGCTACACCTTC
TRBV28	TRBD2	TRBJ2-7	NA	17	CASTDRPGLAEGYEQYF	TGTGCCAGCACCGATAGACCGGGACTAGCGGAGGGCTACGAGCAGTACTTC
TRBV27	NA	TRBJ1-1	NA	16	CASSPLTGTTNTEAFF	TGTGCCAGCAGTCCCCTGACCGGGACAACTAACACTGAAGCTTTCTTT
TRBV21-1	NA	TRBJ2-7	NA	18	CASSKVGGSGRVSYEQYF	TGTGCCAGCAGCAAAGTGGGGGGGAGCGGGAGGGTCTCCTACGAGCAGTACTTC
TRBV3-1/TRBV3-2	NA	TRBJ2-1	few	13	CASSQASGDPGVF	TGTGCCAGCAGCCAGGCATCCGGGGATCCCGGGGTCTTC
TRBV5-8	NA	TRBJ2-5	NA	15	CASSWGGTNQETQYF	TGTGCCAGCAGCTGGGGCGGTACTAACCAAGAGACCCAGTACTTC
TRBV4-3	NA	TRBJ2-1	NA	16	CASSQVRWEPLNEQFF	TGCGCCAGCAGCCAAGTTAGGTGGGAGCCCCTCAATGAGCAGTTCTTC
TRBV24-1	NA	TRBJ2-3	NA	12	CATSEGPQAQYF	TGTGCCACCAGTGAGGGCCCCCAGGCGCAGTATTTT
TRBV7-9	TRBD1	TRBJ2-7	NA	14	CASTTLAGGGEQYF	TGTGCCAGCACCACCCTGGCAGGGGGCGGCGAGCAGTACTTC
TRBV7-3	TRBD2	TRBJ2-1	NA	16	CASSPPGTSGLNEQFF	TGTGCCAGCAGCCCCCCCGGGACTAGCGGCCTCAATGAGCAGTTCTTC
TRBV28	TRBD1	TRBJ1-5	NA	14	CASSRTGVGQPQHF	TGTGCCAGCAGCCGGACAGGGGTTGGGCAGCCCCAGCATTTT
TRBV11-3	NA	TRBJ1-2	NA	11	CASSLSGRPAF	TGTGCCAGCAGCTTAAGCGGACGGCCAGCCTTC
TRBV3-1/TRBV3-2	NA	TRBJ2-3	NA	21	CASSQDCPLRRPACSTDTQYF	TGTGCCAGCAGCCAAGATTGTCCCCTTAGGAGACCAGCCTGTAGCACAGATACGCAGTATTTT
TRBV7-9	TRBD2	TRBJ2-5	NA	15	CASSKGTSGSETQYF	TGTGCCAGCAGCAAAGGGACTAGCGGGAGTGAGACCCAGTACTTC
TRBV19	TRBD1	TRBJ1-4	NA	12	CAGTGGIEKLFF	TGCGCAGGGACAGGGGGGATAGAAAAACTGTTTTTT
TRBV2	NA	TRBJ2-1	few	13	CASTSGSRNEQFF	TGTGCCAGCACCTCGGGGAGCCGCAATGAGCAGTTCTTC
TRBV9	NA	TRBJ2-7	NA	14	CASSVVPGSYEQYF	TGTGCCAGCAGCGTAGTGCCGGGTTCGTACGAGCAGTACTTC
TRBV13	NA	TRBJ2-1	NA	13	CASSPLTRSEQFF	TGTGCCAGCAGCCCCCTGACTAGAAGTGAGCAGTTCTTC
TRBV7-2	TRBD1	TRBJ1-1	NA	15	CASSPRQGAATEAFF	TGTGCCAGCAGCCCGCGACAGGGGGCGGCCACTGAAGCTTTCTTT
TRBV27	NA	TRBJ1-1	NA	15	CASSLGVRGNTEAFF	TGTGCCAGCAGTTTGGGGGTCAGGGGGAACACTGAAGCTTTCTTT
TRBV7-2	TRBD1	TRBJ1-5	NA	15	CASSLGRGGNQPQHF	TGTGCCAGCAGCTTAGGCAGGGGGGGCAATCAGCCCCAGCATTTT
TRBV5-1	NA	TRBJ1-4	NA	13	CASSLGQGEKLFF	TGCGCCAGCAGCTTGGGCCAGGGGGAAAAACTGTTTTTT